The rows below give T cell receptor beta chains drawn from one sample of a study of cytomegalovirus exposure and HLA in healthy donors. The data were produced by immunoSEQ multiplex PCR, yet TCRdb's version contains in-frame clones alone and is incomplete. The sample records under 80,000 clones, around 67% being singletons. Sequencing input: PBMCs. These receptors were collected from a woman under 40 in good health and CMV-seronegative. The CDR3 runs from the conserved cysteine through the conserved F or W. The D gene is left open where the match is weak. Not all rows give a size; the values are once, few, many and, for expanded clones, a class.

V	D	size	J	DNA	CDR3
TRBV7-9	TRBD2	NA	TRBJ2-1	TGTGCCAGCAGCTTACTAGCGGGGGGTCGGGCGAATGAGCAGTTCTTC	CASSLLAGGRANEQFF
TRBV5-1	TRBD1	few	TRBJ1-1	TGTGCCAGCAGCGGGGACGCAGGGGGCACTGAAGCTTTCTTT	CASSGDAGGTEAFF
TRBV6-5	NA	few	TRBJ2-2	TGTGCCAGCAGTTACTCTCTCGGGTGGAACACCGGGGAGCTGTTTTTT	CASSYSLGWNTGELFF
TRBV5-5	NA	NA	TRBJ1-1	TGTGCCAGCAGCGCCGCAGGGAACACTGAAGCTTTCTTT	CASSAAGNTEAFF
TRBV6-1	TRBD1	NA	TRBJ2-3	TGTGCCAGCAGGGAGGACAGGGGGCGAACAGATACGCAGTATTTT	CASREDRGRTDTQYF
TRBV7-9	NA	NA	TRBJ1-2	TGTGCCAGCAGCCAAGAAGTACAGGGCAGTATCTATGGCTACACCTTC	CASSQEVQGSIYGYTF
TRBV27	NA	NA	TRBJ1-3	TGTGCCAGCAGTTCGGCGGGAGCTGGAAACACCATATATTTT	CASSSAGAGNTIYF
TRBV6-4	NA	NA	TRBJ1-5	TGTGCCAGCAGTGACCGCTGGCAGGGGTTTTATAGCAATCAGCCCCAGCATTTT	CASSDRWQGFYSNQPQHF
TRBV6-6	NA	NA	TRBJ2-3	TGTGCCAGCAGTTTAGCTGTAGATACGCAGTATTTT	CASSLAVDTQYF
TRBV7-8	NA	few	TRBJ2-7	TGTGCCAGCAACTTGGGGCCGGCCTACGAGCAGTACTTC	CASNLGPAYEQYF
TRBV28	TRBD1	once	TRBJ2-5	TGTGCCAGCAGTTCGGACAGGGTTAGGGAGACCCAGTACTTC	CASSSDRVRETQYF
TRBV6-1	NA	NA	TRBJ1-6	TGTGCCAGCAGGGACAGCTATAATTCACCCCTCCACTTT	CASRDSYNSPLHF
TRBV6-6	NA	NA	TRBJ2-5	TGTGCCAGCAGTTCAGGGGAGACCCAGTACTTC	CASSSGETQYF
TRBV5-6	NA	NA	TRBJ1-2	TGTGCCAGCAGCTTGATCCAGGAATATGGCTACACCTTC	CASSLIQEYGYTF
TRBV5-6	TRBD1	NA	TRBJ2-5	TGTGCCAGCAGCAAAGGGACAGGGGGCTGGCAAGAGACCCAGTACTTC	CASSKGTGGWQETQYF
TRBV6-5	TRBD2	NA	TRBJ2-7	TGTGCCAGCAGTACTAGCGGGGGGACGGGCGAGCAGTACTTC	CASSTSGGTGEQYF
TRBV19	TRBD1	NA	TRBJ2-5	TGTGCCAGTAGTACGATGGGGACAGGGCAAGAGACCCAGTACTTC	CASSTMGTGQETQYF
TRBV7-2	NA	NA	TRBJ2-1	TGTGCCAGCAGCTTAGACACAGGCGATCACAATGAGCAGTTCTTC	CASSLDTGDHNEQFF
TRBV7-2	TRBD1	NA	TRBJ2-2	TGTGCCAGCAGCACCCGGACAGGGGGGCACGGGGAGCTGTTTTTT	CASSTRTGGHGELFF
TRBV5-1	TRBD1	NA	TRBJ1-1	TGCGCCAGCAGCTTGGGCGACAGGGGGCGGGAAGCTTTCTTT	CASSLGDRGREAFF
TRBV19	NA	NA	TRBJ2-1	TGTGCCAGTAGTATAGACGGCTACTACTACAATGAGCAGTTCTTC	CASSIDGYYYNEQFF
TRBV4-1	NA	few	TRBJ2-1	TGCGCCAGCAGCCAAGATAATGCGGTTGAAATCTACAATGAGCAGTTCTTC	CASSQDNAVEIYNEQFF